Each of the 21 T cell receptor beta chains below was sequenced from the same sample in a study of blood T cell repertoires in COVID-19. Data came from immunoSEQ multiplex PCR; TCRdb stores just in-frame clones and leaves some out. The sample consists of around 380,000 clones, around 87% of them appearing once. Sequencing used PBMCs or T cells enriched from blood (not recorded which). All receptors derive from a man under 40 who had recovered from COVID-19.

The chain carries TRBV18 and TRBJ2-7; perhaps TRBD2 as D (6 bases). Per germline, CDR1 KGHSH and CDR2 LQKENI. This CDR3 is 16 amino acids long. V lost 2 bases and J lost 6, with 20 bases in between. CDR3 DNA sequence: TGTGCCAGCTCACCATCCTGGGGGACTTCTTCGGCCGAGCAGTACTTC. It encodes CASSPSWGTSSAEQYF.

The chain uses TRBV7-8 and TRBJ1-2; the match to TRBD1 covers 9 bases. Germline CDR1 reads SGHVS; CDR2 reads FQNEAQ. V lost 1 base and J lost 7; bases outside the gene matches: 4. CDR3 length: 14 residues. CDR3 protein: CASSLGTGGAGYTF. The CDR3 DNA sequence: TGTGCCAGCAGCTTAGGAACAGGGGGCGCTGGCTACACCTTC. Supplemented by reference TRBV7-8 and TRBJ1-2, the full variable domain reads GAGVSQSPRYKVAKRGQDVALRCDPISGHVSLFWYQQALGQGPEFLTYFQNEAQLDKSGLPSDRFFAERPEGSVSTLKIQRTQQEDSAVYLCASSLGTGGAGYTFGSGTRLTVV.

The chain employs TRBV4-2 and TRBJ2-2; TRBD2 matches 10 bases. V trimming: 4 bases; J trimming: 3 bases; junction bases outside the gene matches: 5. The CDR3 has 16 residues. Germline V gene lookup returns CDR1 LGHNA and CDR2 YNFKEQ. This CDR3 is CASSPSGGADTGELFF. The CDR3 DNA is TGTGCCAGCAGCCCCAGCGGGGGGGCTGACACCGGGGAGCTGTTTTTT.

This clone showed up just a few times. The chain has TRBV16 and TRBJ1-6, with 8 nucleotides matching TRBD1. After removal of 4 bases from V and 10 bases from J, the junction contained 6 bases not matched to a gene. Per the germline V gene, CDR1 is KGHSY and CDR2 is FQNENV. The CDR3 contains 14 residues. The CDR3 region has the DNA TGTGCCAGCAGCCTGCGGGACAGGACATCACCCCTCCACTTT. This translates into CASSLRDRTSPLHF. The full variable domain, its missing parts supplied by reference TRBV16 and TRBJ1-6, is GEEVAQTPKHLVRGEGQKAKLYCAPIKGHSYVFWYQQVLKNEFKFLISFQNENVFDETGMPKERFSAKCLPNSPCSLEIQATKLEDSAVYFCASSLRDRTSPLHFGNGTRLTVT.

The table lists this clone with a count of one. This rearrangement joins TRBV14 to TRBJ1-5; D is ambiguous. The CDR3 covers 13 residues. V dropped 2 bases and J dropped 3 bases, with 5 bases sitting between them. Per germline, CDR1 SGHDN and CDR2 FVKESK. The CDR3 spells CASSQQINQPQHF. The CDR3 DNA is TGTGCCAGCAGCCAACAAATCAATCAGCCCCAGCATTTT. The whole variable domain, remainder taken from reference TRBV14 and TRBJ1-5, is EAGVTQFPSHSVIEKGQTVTLRCDPISGHDNLYWYRRVMGKEIKFLLHFVKESKQDESGMPNNRFLAERTGGTYSTLKVQPAELEDSGVYFCASSQQINQPQHFGDGTRLSIL.

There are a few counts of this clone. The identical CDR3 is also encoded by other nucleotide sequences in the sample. CDR3 region: CASSQAAGGNTIYF. In nucleotides, the CDR3 is TGTGCCAGCAGCCAGGCTGCCGGGGGAAACACCATATATTTT. J is TRBJ1-3 and V is TRBV3-1 (or the pseudogene TRBV3-2); D unclear. CDR1 and CDR2 from the germline V gene are LGHDT and YNNKEL (reference sequence). V lost 3 bases and J 4 bases, leaving 10 bases between the germline ends. The CDR3 is 14 residues long.

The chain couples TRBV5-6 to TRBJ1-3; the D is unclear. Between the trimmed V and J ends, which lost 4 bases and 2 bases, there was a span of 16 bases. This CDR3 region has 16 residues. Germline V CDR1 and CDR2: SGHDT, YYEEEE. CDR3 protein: CASSAGGEYTGNTIYF. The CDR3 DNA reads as TGTGCCAGCAGCGCCGGCGGGGAATATACTGGAAACACCATATATTTT.

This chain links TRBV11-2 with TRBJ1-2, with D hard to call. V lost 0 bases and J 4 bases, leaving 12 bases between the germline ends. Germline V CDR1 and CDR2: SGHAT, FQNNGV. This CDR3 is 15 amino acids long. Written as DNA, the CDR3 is TGTGCCAGCAGCTTAGAGGGCCGACCAACCTATGGCTACACCTTC. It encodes CASSLEGRPTYGYTF. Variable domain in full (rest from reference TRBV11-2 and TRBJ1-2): EAGVAQSPRYKIIEKRQSVAFWCNPISGHATLYWYQQILGQGPKLLIQFQNNGVVDDSQLPKDRFSAERLKGVDSTLKIQPAKLEDSAVYLCASSLEGRPTYGYTFGSGTRLTVV.

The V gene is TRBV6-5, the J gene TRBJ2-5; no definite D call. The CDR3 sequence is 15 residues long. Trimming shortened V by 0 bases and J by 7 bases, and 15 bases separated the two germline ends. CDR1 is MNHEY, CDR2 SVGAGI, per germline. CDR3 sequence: CASSYSSAGRGTQYF. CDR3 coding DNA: TGTGCCAGCAGTTACTCATCGGCCGGCCGCGGGACCCAGTACTTC.

The CDR3 sequence: CASSPIAGSSTDTQYF. In DNA form, the CDR3 reads TGTGCCAGCAGCCCTATAGCGGGGTCTAGCACAGATACGCAGTATTTT. V and J are TRBV7-2 and TRBJ2-3, with 8 bases matching TRBD2. Germline values: CDR1 SGHTA, CDR2 FQGNSA. Trimming took 5 bases from V and 0 from J; bases not matched to a gene: 7. The length of the CDR3 is 16 residues.

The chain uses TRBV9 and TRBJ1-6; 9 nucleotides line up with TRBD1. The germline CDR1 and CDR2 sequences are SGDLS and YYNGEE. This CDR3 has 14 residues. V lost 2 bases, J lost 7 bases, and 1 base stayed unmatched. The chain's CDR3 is CASSVDRGNSPLHF. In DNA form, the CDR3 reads TGTGCCAGCAGCGTGGACAGGGGAAATTCACCCCTCCACTTT. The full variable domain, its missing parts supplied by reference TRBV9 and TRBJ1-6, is DSGVTQTPKHLITATGQRVTLRCSPRSGDLSVYWYQQSLDQGLQFLIQYYNGEERAKGNILERFSAQQFPDLHSELNLSSLELGDSALYFCASSVDRGNSPLHFGNGTRLTVT.

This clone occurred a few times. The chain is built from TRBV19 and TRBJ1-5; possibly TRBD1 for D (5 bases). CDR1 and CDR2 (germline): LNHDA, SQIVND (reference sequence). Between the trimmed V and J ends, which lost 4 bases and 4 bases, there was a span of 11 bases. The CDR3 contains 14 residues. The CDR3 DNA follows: TGTGCCAGTAGTACCCAAGACAGTAATCAGCCCCAGCATTTT. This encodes CASSTQDSNQPQHF.

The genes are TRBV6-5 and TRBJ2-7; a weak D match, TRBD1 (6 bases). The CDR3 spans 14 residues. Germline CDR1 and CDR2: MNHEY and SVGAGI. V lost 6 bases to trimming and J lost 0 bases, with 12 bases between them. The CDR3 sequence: CASRVGHGSYEQYF. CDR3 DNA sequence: TGTGCCAGCAGGGTGGGACACGGCTCCTACGAGCAGTACTTC.

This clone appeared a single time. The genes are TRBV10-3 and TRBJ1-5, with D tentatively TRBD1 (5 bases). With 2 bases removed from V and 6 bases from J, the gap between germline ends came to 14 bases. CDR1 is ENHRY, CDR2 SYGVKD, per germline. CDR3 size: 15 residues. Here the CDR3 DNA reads TGTGCCATCAGTGAGAACCCTTCAGGGTCTCAGCCCCAGCATTTT. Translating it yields CAISENPSGSQPQHF.

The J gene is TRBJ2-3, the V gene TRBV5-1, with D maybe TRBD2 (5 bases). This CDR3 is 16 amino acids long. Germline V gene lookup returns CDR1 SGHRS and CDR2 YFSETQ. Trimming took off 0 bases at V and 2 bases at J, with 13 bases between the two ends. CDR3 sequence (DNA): TGCGCCAGCAGCTTGGGAGGGTCTGAAAACACAGATACGCAGTATTTT. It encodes CASSLGGSENTDTQYF.

This CDR3 is CASSLTAGSYTGELFF. DNA for the CDR3: TGTGCCAGCAGCCTGACAGCAGGTTCCTACACCGGGGAGCTGTTTTTT. J is TRBJ2-2 and V is TRBV14; D might be TRBD1 (5 bases). The CDR3 runs to 16 residues. Germline CDR1 reads SGHDN; CDR2 reads FVKESK. With 4 bases removed from V and 3 bases from J, the gap between germline ends came to 15 bases.

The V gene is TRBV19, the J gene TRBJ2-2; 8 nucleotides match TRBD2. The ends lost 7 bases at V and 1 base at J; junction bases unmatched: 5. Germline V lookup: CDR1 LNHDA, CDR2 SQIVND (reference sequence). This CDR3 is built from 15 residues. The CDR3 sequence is CASTMGLGNTGELFF. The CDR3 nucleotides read TGTGCCAGTACCATGGGACTAGGGAACACCGGGGAGCTGTTTTTT.

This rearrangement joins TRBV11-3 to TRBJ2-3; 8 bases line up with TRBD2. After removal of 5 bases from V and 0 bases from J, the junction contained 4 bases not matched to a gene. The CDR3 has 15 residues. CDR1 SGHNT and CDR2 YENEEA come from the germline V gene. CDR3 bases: TGTGCCAGCAGCCTCGAGCGGGGGAGCACAGATACGCAGTATTTT. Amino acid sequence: CASSLERGSTDTQYF.

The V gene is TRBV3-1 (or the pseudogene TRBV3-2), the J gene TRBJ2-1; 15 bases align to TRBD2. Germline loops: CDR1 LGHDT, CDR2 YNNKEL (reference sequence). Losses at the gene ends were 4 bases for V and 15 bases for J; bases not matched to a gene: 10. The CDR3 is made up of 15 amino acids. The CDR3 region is CASSPLGTSGGLTFF. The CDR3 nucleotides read TGTGCCAGCAGCCCCCTCGGGACTAGCGGGGGGCTGACGTTCTTC.

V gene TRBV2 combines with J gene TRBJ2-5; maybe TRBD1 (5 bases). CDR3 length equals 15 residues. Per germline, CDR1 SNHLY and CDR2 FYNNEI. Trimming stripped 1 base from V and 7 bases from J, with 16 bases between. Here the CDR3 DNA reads TGTGCCAGCAGTGAAGACAGGACCACCATAATGACCCAGTACTTC. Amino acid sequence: CASSEDRTTIMTQYF.

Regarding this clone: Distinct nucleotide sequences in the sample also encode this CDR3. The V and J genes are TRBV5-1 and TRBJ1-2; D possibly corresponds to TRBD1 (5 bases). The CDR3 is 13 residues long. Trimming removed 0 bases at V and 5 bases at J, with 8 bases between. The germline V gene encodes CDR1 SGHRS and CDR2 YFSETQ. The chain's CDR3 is CASSLEGVYGYTF. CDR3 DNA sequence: TGCGCCAGCAGCTTGGAAGGGGTATATGGCTACACCTTC.